Following are 4 T cell receptor beta chains from one sample sequenced in a study of cytomegalovirus exposure and HLA in healthy donors. Primers included in the PCR were 60 Vbeta and 13 Jbeta primers. Generated by immunoSEQ multiplex PCR, the TCRdb table keeps only in-frame clones and is missing some. The sample shows some 150,000 clones, roughly 81% of them seen only once. The source material was PBMCs. The source of these receptors is a woman aged 18-29 years in good health and CMV-seronegative.

This chain uses TRBV6-6 with TRBJ1-1, with D unclear. The CDR3 has 13 amino acids. Germline lookup yields CDR1 MNHNY and CDR2 SVGAGI (reference sequence). Between the trimmed V and J ends, which lost 4 bases and 2 bases, there was a span of 8 bases. CDR3: CASSSGRNTEAFF. The CDR3 nucleotides are TGTGCCAGCAGTTCAGGCCGAAACACTGAAGCTTTCTTT.

The chain couples TRBV7-8 to TRBJ1-3; TRBD1 is a possible D gene (5 bases). V was cut by 0 bases and J by 4 bases, with 10 bases left in between. Germline V gene lookup returns CDR1 SGHVS and CDR2 FQNEAQ. This CDR3 comprises 15 residues. The CDR3, as DNA: TGTGCCAGCAGCTTAGCTTTGGGGCGGGGAAACACCATATATTTT. This sequence encodes CASSLALGRGNTIYF.

The rearrangement links TRBV6-5 to TRBJ1-3, with no clear D. Germline values: CDR1 MNHEY, CDR2 SVGAGI. The CDR3 is 14 amino acids. The V gene lost 6 bases and the J gene lost 2 bases, with 11 bases spanning the gap. The CDR3 is CASRQRLTGNTIYF. The CDR3 DNA is TGTGCCAGCAGGCAGAGACTAACTGGAAACACCATATATTTT.

V is TRBV9 and J is TRBJ1-6; no clear D gene. Germline CDR1 reads SGDLS; CDR2 reads YYNGEE. With 3 bases removed from V and 9 bases from J, the gap between germline ends came to 10 bases. The CDR3 is made up of 13 amino acids. The CDR3 loop reads CASSAIRGSPLHF. CDR3 DNA: TGTGCCAGCAGCGCGATCAGAGGTTCACCCCTCCACTTT.